This T cell receptor beta chain was sequenced for a study of blood T cell repertoires in COVID-19. For the study at large: COVID-19 samples from acute and convalescent phases originated in the United States, Italy and Spain.

As handled by the study authors: Amplifying reference gene primers gave estimates of nucleated cell counts. Assay: immunoSEQ multiplex PCR; the TCRdb copy retains only in-frame clones and omits some. The V and J calls and clone size come from that table; D and trimming were worked out from the DNA. Of 200,000 to 250,000 clones listed, about 76% are singletons. Clinical history as reported by participants underpinned cohort assignment. V gave up 3 bases and J gave up 1 base, with 13 bases separating them. Germline loops: CDR1 LGHDT, CDR2 YNNKEL (reference sequence). The length of the CDR3 is 15 residues. This clone was seen a few times.

This chain uses TRBV3-1 (or the pseudogene TRBV3-2) with TRBJ2-7; tentative D call: TRBD2 (6 bases). The sequence derives from a woman aged 50 to 60 with acute COVID-19. The specimen was PBMCs or T cells enriched from blood (not recorded which). This CDR3 is CASSHGSGGSYEQYF. CDR3 sequence (DNA): TGTGCCAGCAGCCATGGCTCCGGGGGTTCCTACGAGCAGTACTTC.